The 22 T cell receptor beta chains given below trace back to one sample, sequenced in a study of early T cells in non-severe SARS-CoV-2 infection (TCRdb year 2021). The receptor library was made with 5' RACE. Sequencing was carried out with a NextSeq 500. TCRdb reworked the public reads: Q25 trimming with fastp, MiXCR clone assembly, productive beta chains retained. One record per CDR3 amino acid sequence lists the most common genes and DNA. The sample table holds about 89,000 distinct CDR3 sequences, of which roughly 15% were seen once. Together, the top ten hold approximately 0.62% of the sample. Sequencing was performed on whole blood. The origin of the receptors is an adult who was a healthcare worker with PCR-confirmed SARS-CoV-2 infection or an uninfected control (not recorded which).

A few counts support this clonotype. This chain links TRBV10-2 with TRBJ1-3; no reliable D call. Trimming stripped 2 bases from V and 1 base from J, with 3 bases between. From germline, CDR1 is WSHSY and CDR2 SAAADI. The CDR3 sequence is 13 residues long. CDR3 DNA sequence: TGCGCCAGCAGTGAGGGATCTGGAAACACCATATATTTT. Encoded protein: CASSEGSGNTIYF.

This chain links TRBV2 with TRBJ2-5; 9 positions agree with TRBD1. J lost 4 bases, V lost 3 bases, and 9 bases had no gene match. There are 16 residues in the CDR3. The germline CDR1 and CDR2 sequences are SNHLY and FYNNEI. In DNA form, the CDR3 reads TGTGCCAGCAGTGAGGGTTTAGGGACAGGGCGAGAGACCCAGTACTTC. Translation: CASSEGLGTGRETQYF.

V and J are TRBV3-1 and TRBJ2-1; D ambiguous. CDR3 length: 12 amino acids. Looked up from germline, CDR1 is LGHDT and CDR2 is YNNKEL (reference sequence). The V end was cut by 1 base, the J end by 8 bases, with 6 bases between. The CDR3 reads CASSQVSHEQFF. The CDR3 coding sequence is TGTGCCAGCAGCCAAGTTTCCCATGAGCAGTTCTTC.

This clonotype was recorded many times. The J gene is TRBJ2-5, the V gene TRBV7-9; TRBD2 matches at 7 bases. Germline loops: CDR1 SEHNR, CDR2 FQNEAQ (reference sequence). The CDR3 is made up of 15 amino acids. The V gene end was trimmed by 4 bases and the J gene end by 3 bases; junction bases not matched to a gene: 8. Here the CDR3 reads CASSSPPAGEETQYF. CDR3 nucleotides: TGTGCCAGCAGCTCCCCCCCCGCGGGGGAAGAGACCCAGTACTTC.

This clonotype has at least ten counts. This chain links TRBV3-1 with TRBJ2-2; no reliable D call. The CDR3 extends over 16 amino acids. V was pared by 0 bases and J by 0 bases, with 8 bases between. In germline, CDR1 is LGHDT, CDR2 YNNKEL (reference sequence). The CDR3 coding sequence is TGTGCCAGCAGCCAAGATTGGGCAGCGAACACCGGGGAGCTGTTTTTT. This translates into CASSQDWAANTGELFF.

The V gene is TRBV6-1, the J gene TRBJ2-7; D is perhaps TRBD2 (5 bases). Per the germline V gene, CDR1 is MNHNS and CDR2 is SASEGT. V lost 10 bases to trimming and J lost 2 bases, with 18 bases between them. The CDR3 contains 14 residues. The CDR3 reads CATNLGRGTYEQYV. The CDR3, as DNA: TGTGCCACCAATCTCGGACGGGGAACCTACGAGCAGTACGTC.

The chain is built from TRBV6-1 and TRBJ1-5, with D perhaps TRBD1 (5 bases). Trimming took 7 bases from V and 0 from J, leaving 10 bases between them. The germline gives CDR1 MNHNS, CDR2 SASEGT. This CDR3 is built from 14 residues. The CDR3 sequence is CASKTDNSNQPQHF. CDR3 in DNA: TGTGCCAGCAAGACGGACAATAGCAATCAGCCCCAGCATTTT.

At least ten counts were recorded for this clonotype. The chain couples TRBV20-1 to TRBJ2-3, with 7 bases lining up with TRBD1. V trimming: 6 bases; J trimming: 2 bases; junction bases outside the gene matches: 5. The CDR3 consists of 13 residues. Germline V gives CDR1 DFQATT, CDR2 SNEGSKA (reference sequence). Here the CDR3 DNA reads TGCAGTGCAAGGGACAGACACACAGATACGCAGTATTTT. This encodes CSARDRHTDTQYF.

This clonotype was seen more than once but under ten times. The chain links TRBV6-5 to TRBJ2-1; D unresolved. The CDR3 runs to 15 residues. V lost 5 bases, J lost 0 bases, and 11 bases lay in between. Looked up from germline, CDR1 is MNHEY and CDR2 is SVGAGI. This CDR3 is CASSPRAFSYNEQFF. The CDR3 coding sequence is TGTGCCAGCAGTCCCCGTGCATTCTCCTACAATGAGCAGTTCTTC.

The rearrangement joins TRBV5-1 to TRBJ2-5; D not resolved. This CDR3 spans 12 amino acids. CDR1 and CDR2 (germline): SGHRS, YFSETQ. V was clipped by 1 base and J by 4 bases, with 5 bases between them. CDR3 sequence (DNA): TGCGCCAGCAGCTTGAGTTTAGAGACCCAGTACTTC. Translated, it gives CASSLSLETQYF.

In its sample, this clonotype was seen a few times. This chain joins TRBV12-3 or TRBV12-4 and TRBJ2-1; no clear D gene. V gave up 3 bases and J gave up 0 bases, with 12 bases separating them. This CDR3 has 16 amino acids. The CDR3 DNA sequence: TGTGCCAGCAGTTTTAGGCAGCTCAGCTCCTACAATGAGCAGTTCTTC. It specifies CASSFRQLSSYNEQFF.

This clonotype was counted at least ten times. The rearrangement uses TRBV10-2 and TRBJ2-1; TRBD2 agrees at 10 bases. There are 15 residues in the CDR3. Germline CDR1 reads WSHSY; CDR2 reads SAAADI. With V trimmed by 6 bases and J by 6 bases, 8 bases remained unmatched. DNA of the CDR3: TGCGCCAGCAGAAGGAATCTAGCGGGGGCCAATGAGCAGTTCTTC. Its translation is CASRRNLAGANEQFF.

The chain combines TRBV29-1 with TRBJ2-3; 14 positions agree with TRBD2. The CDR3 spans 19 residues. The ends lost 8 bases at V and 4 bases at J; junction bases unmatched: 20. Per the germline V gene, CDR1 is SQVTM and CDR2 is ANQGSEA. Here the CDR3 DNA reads TGCAGCACCCACCGGACTAGCGGGGGGCCTTCGGTATTGGCAGATACGCAGTATTTT. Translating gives CSTHRTSGGPSVLADTQYF.

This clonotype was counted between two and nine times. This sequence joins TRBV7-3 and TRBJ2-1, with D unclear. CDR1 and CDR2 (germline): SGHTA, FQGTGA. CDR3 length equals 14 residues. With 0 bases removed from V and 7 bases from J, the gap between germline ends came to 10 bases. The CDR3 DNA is TGTGCCAGCAGCTTAACAAATCCGGAGAATGAGCAGTTCTTC. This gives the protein CASSLTNPENEQFF.

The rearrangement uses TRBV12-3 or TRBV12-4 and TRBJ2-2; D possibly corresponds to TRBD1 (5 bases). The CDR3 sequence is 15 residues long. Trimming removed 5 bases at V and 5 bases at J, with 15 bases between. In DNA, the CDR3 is TGTGCCAGCAGTCCGACCAGGGCAGGGACCGGGGAGCTGTTTTTT. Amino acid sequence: CASSPTRAGTGELFF.

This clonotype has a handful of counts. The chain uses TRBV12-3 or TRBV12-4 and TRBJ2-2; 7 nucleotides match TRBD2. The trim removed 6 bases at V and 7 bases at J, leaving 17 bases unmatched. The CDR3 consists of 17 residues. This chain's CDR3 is CASSSRSGEGLVGELFF. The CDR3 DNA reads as TGTGCCAGCAGCTCTAGGAGCGGGGAAGGTTTGGTCGGGGAGCTGTTTTTT.

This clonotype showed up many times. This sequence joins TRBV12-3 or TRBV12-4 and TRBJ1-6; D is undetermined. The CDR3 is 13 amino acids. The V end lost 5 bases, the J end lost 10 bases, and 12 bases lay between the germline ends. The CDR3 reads CASSQRIPSPLHF. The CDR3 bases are TGTGCCAGCAGTCAACGAATACCCTCACCCCTCCACTTT.

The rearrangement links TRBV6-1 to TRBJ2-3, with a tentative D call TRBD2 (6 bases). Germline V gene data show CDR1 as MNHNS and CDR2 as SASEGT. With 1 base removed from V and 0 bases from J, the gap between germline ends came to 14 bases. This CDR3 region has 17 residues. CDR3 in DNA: TGTGCCAGCAGTGAAGTGAGAGGGAGGACTAGCACAGATACGCAGTATTTT. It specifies CASSEVRGRTSTDTQYF.

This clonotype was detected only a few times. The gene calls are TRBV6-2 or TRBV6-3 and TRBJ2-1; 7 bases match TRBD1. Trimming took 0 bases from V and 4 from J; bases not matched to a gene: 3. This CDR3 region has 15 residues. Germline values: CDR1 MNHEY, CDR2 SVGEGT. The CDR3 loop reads CASSYSKGQYNEQFF. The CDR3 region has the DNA TGTGCCAGCAGTTACTCGAAGGGACAGTACAATGAGCAGTTCTTC.

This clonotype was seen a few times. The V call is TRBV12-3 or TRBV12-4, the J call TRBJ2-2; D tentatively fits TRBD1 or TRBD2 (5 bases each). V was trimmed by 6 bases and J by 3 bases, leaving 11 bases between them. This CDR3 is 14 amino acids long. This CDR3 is CASRTGTDTGELFF. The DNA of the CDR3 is TGTGCCAGCAGAACCGGGACCGACACCGGGGAGCTGTTTTTT.

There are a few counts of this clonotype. The CDR3 DNA is TGTGCCAGCAGCTATCTATCTAGTCTAAGGATGTTCTTC. Translating gives CASSYLSSLRMFF. The V and J genes are TRBV12-3 or TRBV12-4 and TRBJ2-1; D unresolved. The CDR3 consists of 13 residues. With 6 bases removed from V and 15 bases from J, the gap between germline ends came to 21 bases.

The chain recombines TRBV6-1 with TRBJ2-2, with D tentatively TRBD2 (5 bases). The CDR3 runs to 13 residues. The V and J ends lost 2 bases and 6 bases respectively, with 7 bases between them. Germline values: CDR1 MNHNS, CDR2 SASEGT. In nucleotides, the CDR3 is TGTGCCAGCAGTGAAACACTAGCCGGGGAGCTGTTTTTT. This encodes CASSETLAGELFF.